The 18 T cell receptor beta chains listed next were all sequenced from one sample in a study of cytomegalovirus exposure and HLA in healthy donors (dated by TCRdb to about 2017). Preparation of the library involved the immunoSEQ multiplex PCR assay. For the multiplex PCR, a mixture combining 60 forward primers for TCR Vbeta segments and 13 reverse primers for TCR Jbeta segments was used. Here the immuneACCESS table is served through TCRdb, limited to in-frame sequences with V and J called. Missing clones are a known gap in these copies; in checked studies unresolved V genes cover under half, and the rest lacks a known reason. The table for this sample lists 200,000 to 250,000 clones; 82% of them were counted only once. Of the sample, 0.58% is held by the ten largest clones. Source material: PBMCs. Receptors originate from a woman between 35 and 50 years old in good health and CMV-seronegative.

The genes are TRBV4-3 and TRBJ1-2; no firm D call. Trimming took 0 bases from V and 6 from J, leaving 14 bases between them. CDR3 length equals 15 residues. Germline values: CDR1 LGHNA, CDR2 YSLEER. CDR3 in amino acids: CASSQELSIWHGYTF. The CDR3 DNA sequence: TGCGCCAGCAGCCAAGAATTGTCGATTTGGCATGGCTACACCTTC.

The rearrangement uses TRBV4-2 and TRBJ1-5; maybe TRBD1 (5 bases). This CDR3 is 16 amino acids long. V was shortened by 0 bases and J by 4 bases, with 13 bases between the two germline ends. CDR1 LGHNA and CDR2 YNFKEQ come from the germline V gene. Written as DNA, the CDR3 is TGTGCCAGCAGCCAAGAGACCCAGGGTGGGAATCAGCCCCAGCATTTT. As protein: CASSQETQGGNQPQHF.

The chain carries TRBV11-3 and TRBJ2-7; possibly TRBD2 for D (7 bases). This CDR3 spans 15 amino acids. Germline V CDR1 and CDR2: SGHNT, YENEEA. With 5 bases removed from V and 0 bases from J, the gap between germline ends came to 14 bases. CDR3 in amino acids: CASSRGGVVSYEQYF. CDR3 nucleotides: TGTGCCAGCAGCCGCGGGGGCGTCGTCTCCTACGAGCAGTACTTC.

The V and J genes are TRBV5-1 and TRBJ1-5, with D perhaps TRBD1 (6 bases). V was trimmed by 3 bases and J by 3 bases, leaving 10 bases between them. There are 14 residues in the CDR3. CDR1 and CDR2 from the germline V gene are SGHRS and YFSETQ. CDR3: CASSSGQPNQPQHF. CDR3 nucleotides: TGCGCCAGCAGCTCCGGACAGCCCAATCAGCCCCAGCATTTT.

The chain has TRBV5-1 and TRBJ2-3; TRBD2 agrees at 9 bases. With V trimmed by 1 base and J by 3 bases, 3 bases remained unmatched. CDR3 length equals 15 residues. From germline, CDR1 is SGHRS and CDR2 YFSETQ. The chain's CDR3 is CASSLWLAGTDTQYF. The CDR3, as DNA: TGCGCCAGCAGCTTGTGGCTAGCGGGAACAGATACGCAGTATTTT. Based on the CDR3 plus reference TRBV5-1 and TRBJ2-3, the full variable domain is KAGVTQTPRYLIKTRGQQVTLSCSPISGHRSVSWYQQTPGQGLQFLFEYFSETQRNKGNFPGRFSGRQFSNSRSEMNVSTLELGDSALYLCASSLWLAGTDTQYFGPGTRLTVL.

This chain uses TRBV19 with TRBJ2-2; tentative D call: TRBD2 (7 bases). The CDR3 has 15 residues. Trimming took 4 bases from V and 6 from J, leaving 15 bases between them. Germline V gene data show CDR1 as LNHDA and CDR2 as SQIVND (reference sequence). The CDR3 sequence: CASSTDSGGAGELFF. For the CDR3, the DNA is TGTGCCAGTAGTACAGACTCGGGGGGCGCCGGGGAGCTGTTTTTT.

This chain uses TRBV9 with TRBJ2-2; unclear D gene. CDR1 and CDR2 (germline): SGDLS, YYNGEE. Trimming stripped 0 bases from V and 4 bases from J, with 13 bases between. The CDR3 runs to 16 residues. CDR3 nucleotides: TGTGCCAGCAGCGTAGTGGAGTACCCCACCACCGGGGAGCTGTTTTTT. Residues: CASSVVEYPTTGELFF.

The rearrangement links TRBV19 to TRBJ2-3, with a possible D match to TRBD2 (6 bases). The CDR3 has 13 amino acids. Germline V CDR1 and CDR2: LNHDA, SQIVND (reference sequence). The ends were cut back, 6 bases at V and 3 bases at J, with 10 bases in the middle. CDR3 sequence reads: CASRTGETDTQYF. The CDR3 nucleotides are TGTGCCAGTAGAACGGGGGAGACAGATACGCAGTATTTT. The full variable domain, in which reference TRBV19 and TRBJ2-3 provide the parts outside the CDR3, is DGGITQSPKYLFRKEGQNVTLSCEQNLNHDAMYWYRQDPGQGLRLIYYSQIVNDFQKGDIAEGYSVSREKKESFPLTVTSAQKNPTAFYLCASRTGETDTQYFGPGTRLTVL.

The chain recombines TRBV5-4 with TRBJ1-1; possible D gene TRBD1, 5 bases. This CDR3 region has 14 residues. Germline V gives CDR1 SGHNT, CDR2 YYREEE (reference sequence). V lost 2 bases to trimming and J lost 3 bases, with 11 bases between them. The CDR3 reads CASSFRGGYTEAFF. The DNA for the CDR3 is TGTGCCAGCAGCTTTCGCGGGGGATACACTGAAGCTTTCTTT.

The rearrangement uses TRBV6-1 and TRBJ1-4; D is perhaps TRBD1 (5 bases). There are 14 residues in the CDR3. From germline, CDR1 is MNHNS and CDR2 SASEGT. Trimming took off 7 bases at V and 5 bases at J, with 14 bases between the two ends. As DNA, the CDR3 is TGTGCCAGCACCAGGGTCGGGGGGAATGAAAAACTGTTTTTT. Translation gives CASTRVGGNEKLFF.

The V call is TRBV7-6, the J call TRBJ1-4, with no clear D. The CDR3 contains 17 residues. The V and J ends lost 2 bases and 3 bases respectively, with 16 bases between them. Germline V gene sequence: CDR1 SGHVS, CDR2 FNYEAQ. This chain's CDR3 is CASSLSFLPRANEKLFF. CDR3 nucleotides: TGTGCCAGCAGCTTATCTTTTTTGCCGCGAGCTAATGAAAAACTGTTTTTT. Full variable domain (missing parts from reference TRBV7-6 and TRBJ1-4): GAGVSQSPRYKVTKRGQDVALRCDPISGHVSLYWYRQALGQGPEFLTYFNYEAQQDKSGLPNDRFSAERPEGSISTLTIQRTEQRDSAMYRCASSLSFLPRANEKLFFGSGTQLSVL.

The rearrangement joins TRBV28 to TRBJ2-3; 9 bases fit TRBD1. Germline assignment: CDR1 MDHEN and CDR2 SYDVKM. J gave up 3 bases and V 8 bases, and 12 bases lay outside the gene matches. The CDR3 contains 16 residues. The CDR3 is CASETSGQGMTDTQYF. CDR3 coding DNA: TGTGCCAGCGAAACCTCGGGACAGGGAATGACAGATACGCAGTATTTT.

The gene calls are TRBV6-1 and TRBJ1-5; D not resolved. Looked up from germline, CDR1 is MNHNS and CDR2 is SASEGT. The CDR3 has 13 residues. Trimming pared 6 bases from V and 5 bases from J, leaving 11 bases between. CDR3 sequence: CASRPGRDQPQHF. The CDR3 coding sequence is TGTGCCAGCAGACCCGGGAGGGATCAGCCCCAGCATTTT.

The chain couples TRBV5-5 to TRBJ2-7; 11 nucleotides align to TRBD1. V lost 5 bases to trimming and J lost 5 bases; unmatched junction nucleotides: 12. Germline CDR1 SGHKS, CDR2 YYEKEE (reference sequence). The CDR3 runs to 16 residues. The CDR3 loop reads CASRAQVGQGGNEQYF. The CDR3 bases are TGTGCCAGCAGAGCGCAGGTGGGACAGGGGGGAAACGAGCAGTACTTC.

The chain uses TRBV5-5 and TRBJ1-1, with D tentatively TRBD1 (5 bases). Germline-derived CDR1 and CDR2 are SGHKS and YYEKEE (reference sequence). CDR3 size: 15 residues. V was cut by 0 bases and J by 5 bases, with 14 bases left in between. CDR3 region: CASSLGRVGVTEAFF. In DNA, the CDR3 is TGTGCCAGCAGCTTGGGCAGGGTTGGAGTAACTGAAGCTTTCTTT.

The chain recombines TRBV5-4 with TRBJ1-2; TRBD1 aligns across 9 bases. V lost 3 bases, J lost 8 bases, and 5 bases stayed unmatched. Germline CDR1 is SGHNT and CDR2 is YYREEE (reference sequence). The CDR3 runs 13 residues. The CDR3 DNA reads TGTGCCAGCAGCTCTACAGGGGGCGACGGCTACACCTTC. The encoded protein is CASSSTGGDGYTF. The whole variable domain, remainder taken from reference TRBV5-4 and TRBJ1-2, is ETGVTQSPTHLIKTRGQQVTLRCSSQSGHNTVSWYQQALGQGPQFIFQYYREEENGRGNFPPRFSGLQFPNYSSELNVNALELDDSALYLCASSSTGGDGYTFGSGTRLTVV.

The CDR3 bases are TGTGCCAGCAGCGTAGACCAGGAAAGATGGACTGAAGCTTTCTTT. Encoded protein: CASSVDQERWTEAFF. This chain joins TRBV9 and TRBJ1-1; D unclear. Trimming took off 0 bases at V and 5 bases at J, with 14 bases between the two ends. Germline V gene data show CDR1 as SGDLS and CDR2 as YYNGEE. The CDR3 contains 15 residues.

The chain's CDR3 is CASSETSWSSDTQYF. The CDR3 bases are TGTGCCAGCAGTGAGACTAGCTGGTCGTCAGATACGCAGTATTTT. The chain uses TRBV6-1 and TRBJ2-3, with 7 bases lining up with TRBD2. The CDR3 length is 15 residues. Looked up from germline, CDR1 is MNHNS and CDR2 is SASEGT. The V and J ends lost 3 bases and 4 bases, in that order; junction bases with no gene match: 7.